One and the same sample provided the 6 T cell receptor beta chains below, sequenced in a study of T cells in Graves' hyperthyroidism and ophthalmopathy. Amplified TCR beta CDR3 regions derived from RNA transcripts. First-round RT-PCR targeting the TCR CDR3 was performed with the HTBI primer set. Each CDR3 protein is one row after TCRdb ran MiXCR on the multiplex PCR reads. This table has about 840,000 distinct CDR3 sequences, more than 30% appearing once. The sequenced sample was blood. The receptors here all came from a man between 18 and 29 years old with Graves' hyperthyroidism.

Only a few counts were recorded for this clonotype. The rearrangement joins TRBV3-1 to TRBJ1-5, with unresolved D. This CDR3 has 15 amino acids. CDR1 is LGHDT and CDR2 is YNNKEL in the germline V gene (reference sequence). Between the trimmed V and J ends, which lost 0 bases and 2 bases, there was a span of 8 bases. CDR3 bases: TGTGCCAGCAGCCAAGAGGGGAGTGGCAATCAGCCCCAGCATTTT. It is translated as CASSQEGSGNQPQHF.

The genes are TRBV9 and TRBJ1-6, with 12 bases that match TRBD1. This CDR3 comprises 14 residues. The germline V gene encodes CDR1 SGDLS and CDR2 YYNGEE. V was pared by 2 bases and J by 12 bases, with 3 bases of the junction left unmatched. The CDR3 region has the DNA TGTGCCAGCAGCGTCGGGACAGGGGGCATACCCCTCCACTTT. Residues: CASSVGTGGIPLHF.

The chain has TRBV9 and TRBJ2-5; perhaps TRBD2 as D (6 bases). The CDR3 is made up of 13 amino acids. Trimming took 3 bases from V and 7 from J, leaving 13 bases between them. In germline, CDR1 is SGDLS, CDR2 YYNGEE. The CDR3 here is CASSADLAATQYF. CDR3 bases: TGTGCCAGCAGCGCAGACTTAGCGGCGACCCAGTACTTC.

At least ten counts were recorded for this clonotype. V and J are TRBV12-3 or TRBV12-4 and TRBJ2-7; D gene ambiguous. The CDR3 covers 12 residues. Trimming cost V 6 bases and J 6 bases, with 12 bases left between them. CDR3 loop: CASSRPGREQYF. In nucleotides, the CDR3 is TGTGCCAGCAGCCGGCCAGGACGCGAGCAGTACTTC.

CDR3 loop: CASSFATSTDYEKLFF. CDR3 in DNA: TGTGCCAGCAGTTTCGCGACCTCTACGGATTACGAAAAACTGTTTTTT. V gene TRBV12-3 or TRBV12-4 combines with J gene TRBJ1-4, with no clear D. The CDR3 is 16 amino acids. Trimming removed 3 bases from V and 8 bases from J, with 19 bases in between.

J is TRBJ1-2 and V is TRBV9, with D perhaps matching TRBD1 (5 bases). The length of the CDR3 is 15 residues. Between the trimmed V and J ends, which lost 4 bases and 4 bases, there was a span of 17 bases. The germline CDR1 and CDR2 sequences are SGDLS and YYNGEE. CDR3 loop: CASSFRQNELYGYTF. DNA for the CDR3: TGTGCCAGCAGCTTTCGACAGAATGAACTCTATGGCTACACCTTC.